The source of this T cell receptor beta chain is a study of cytomegalovirus exposure and HLA in healthy donors (dated 2017 in TCRdb). Broadly, across the study: According to a later analysis, the 120 or so validation repertoires were produced on the same platform as the 680 or so repertoires of the first cohort. A separate validation cohort of about 110 different subjects was used in addition to the approximately 700-subject first cohort. The study aimed to test whether signatures of past pathogen exposure could be identified by cataloging public T cell receptors. To predict cytomegalovirus infection status, the study combined high-throughput TCR immunosequencing, statistical association of individual TCRs with disease status, and machine learning. General study outcomes and caveats: A few of the identified cytomegalovirus-associated TCR beta chains were confirmed in vitro to be specific for cytomegalovirus antigens. In a later analysis, TCRs clustered in the first cohort were found to also tend to co-occur in the 120 or so validation repertoires, with 90% to 95% of cluster scores above 0. Cytomegalovirus status was reported to be diagnosed by the classifier with high specificity and sensitivity in both the original and validation cohorts. The validation cohort had no HLA typing available for a later analysis, so co-occurrence within that cohort was assessed over all 130 or so repertoires. The authors suggested that the approach could potentially be extended to other disease states and immunological phenotypes. Across donors, most TCR sequences were observed very rarely, whereas some public TCRs were present in many individuals. The study gave a list of under 200 TCR beta chains associated with cytomegalovirus.

CDR1 is given as SGHRS and CDR2 as YFSETQ, both from the germline V gene. Trimming accounts for 0 bases at V and 0 bases at J, while the number of junction bases matched to no gene is 8. Taken from cysteine to phenylalanine, the CDR3 has 17 residues. This entry keeps only the CDR3 DNA: 51 bases, framed from base 1. The method behind the library was the immunoSEQ multiplex PCR assay. In the source study's methods: A statistical classification framework was developed to diagnose cytomegalovirus status using the catalog of TCR beta chain sequences. Here the immuneACCESS table is served through TCRdb, limited to in-frame sequences with V and J called. Missing clones are a known gap in these copies; in checked studies unresolved V genes cover under half, and the rest lacks a known reason. For V, J and clone size, that table is used; D and trimming come from the DNA. The sample data list roughly 68,000 clones, and over 90% of these were observed just once. Together, the top ten hold about 4.5% of the sample.

About this clone itself: Its antigen is not yet known. Base-call qualities are not available, and no considerably larger clone is one nucleotide away.

The donors were included in the validation cohort of some 110 subjects, a group kept apart from the roughly 700-subject first cohort. The sequencing sample was made of PBMCs. The rearranged segments are TRBV5-1 and TRBJ2-7, with 8 junctional bases fitting TRBD2. This sequence originates from a woman between 18 and 30 years old in good health and CMV-seropositive. The CDR3 sequence is CASSLESGGASSYEQYF. The nucleotide sequence is given as TGCGCCAGCAGCTTGGAGTCGGGGGGGGCCAGCTCCTACGAGCAGTACTTC.